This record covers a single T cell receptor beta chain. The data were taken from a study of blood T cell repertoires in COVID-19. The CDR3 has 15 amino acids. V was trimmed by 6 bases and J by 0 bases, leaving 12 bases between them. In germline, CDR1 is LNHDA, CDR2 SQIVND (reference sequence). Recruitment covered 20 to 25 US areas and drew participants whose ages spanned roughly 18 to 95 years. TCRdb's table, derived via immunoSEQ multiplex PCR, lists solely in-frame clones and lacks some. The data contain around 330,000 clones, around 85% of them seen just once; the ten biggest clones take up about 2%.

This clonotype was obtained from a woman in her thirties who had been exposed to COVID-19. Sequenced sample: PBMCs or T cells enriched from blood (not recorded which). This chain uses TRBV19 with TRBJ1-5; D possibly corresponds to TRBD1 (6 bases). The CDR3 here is CASSLWTDSNQPQHF. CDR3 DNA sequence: TGTGCCAGTAGCCTCTGGACAGATAGCAATCAGCCCCAGCATTTT.